This record concerns one TCR beta chain sequence. This record comes from a study of blood T cell repertoires in COVID-19. Overall study context: Researchers got acute and convalescent COVID-19 samples from the United States, Italy and Spain. T cells, B-cell-depleted T cells, or PBMCs provided the cDNA or gDNA that served as material.

Sequencing used immunoSEQ multiplex PCR; TCRdb keeps in-frame clones, though not all of them. The repertoire has around 170,000 clones, over 80% of them found once; the top ten carry 2.5% to 3.5%. CDR1 is SGDLS, CDR2 YYNGEE, per germline. There are 16 residues in the CDR3. The V and J ends lost 4 bases and 3 bases respectively, with 16 bases between them. The sequenced sample was peripheral blood. The V call is TRBV9, the J call TRBJ1-4, with a possible D match to TRBD1 (5 bases). This clonotype was sampled from a woman aged 55-70 years with acute or convalescent COVID-19. For the CDR3, the DNA is TGTGCCAGCAGCCCCGGGGAGGGGATATCTAATGAAAAACTGTTTTTT. Translation gives CASSPGEGISNEKLFF.